This entry is about one T cell receptor (beta chain). The sample comes from a study of blood T cell repertoires in COVID-19. Study at large: COVID-19 samples collected from the United States, Italy and Spain covered acute and convalescent phases. T cells, B-cell-depleted T cells, or PBMCs provided the cDNA or gDNA that served as material.

In the source study's methods: How many nucleated cells were present was estimated from reference gene primer amplification. Here immunoSEQ multiplex PCR was the method, and the copy in TCRdb shows in-frame clones only, minus some. Clone size and the V and J calls come from that table; the DNA yielded D and trimming. The sample lists 270,000 or so clones, more than 70% occurring once. The CDR3 totals 16 residues. V was cut by 3 bases and J by 0 bases, with 13 bases left in between. Germline CDR1 is MNHNS and CDR2 is SASEGT. This TCR was sampled from a woman between 18 and 30 years old with acute or convalescent COVID-19. Source material: peripheral blood. The chain links TRBV6-1 to TRBJ2-3; maybe TRBD2 (6 bases). In nucleotides, the CDR3 is TGTGCCAGCAGTGAGTTTGGCGGGACTAGCACAGATACGCAGTATTTT. The encoded protein is CASSEFGGTSTDTQYF.